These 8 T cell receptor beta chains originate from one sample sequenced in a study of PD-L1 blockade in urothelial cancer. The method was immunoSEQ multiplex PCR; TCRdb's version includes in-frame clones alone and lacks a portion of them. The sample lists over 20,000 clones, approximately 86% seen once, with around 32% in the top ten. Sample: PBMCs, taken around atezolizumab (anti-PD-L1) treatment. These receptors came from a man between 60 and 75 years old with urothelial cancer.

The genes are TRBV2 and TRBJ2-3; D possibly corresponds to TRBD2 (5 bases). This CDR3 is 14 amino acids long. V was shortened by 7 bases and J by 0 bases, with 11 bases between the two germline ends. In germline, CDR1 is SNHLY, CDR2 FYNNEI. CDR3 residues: CASIVGDSTDTQYF. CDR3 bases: TGTGCCAGCATCGTCGGGGATAGCACAGATACGCAGTATTTT.

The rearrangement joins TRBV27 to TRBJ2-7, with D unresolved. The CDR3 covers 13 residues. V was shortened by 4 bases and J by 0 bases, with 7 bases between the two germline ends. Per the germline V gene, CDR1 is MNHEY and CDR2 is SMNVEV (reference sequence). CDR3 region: CASSYSRSYEQYF. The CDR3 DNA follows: TGTGCCAGCAGTTACTCGCGCTCCTACGAGCAGTACTTC.

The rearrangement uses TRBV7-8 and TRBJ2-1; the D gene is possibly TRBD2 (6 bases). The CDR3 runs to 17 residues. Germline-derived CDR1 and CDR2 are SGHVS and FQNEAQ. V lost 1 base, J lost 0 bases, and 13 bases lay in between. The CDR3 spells CASSLVNPGSSYNEQFF. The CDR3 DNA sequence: TGTGCCAGCAGCTTAGTGAATCCCGGGAGCTCCTACAATGAGCAGTTCTTC.

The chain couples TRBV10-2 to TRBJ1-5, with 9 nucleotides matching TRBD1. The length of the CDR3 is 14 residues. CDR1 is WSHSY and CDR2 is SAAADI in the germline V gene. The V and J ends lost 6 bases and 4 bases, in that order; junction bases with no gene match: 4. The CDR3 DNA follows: TGCGCCAGCAGCAGGGACAGGGAGAATCAGCCCCAGCATTTT. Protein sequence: CASSRDRENQPQHF.

CDR3 bases: TGCGCCAGCAGCCCCGGACAGGGTTTGGACACTGAAGCTTTCTTT. Protein product: CASSPGQGLDTEAFF. The chain joins TRBV5-1 to TRBJ1-1; TRBD1 matches 8 bases. The V segment lost 4 bases and the J segment 3 bases; nucleotides outside the gene matches: 8. The CDR3 covers 15 residues. Germline V gene data show CDR1 as SGHRS and CDR2 as YFSETQ.

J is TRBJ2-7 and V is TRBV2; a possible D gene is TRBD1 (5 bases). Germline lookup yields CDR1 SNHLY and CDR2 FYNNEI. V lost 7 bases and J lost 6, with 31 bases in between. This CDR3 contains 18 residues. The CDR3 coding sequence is TGTGCCAGCACTCTCCCGAGACTGACAGTACTCGGGTCATTCGAGCAGTACTTC. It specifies CASTLPRLTVLGSFEQYF.

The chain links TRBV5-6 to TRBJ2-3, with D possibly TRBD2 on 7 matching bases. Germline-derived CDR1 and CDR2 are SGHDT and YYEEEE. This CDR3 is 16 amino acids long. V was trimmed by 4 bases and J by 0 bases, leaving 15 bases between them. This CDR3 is CASSRGARASTDTQYF. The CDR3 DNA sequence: TGTGCCAGCAGCCGGGGGGCCAGAGCTAGCACAGATACGCAGTATTTT.

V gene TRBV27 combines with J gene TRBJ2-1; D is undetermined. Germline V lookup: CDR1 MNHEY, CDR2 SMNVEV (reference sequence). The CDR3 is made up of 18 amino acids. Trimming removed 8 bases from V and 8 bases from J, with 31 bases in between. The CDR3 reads CASGSGLVMHFVGDEQFF. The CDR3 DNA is TGTGCCAGCGGATCGGGTCTAGTTATGCATTTCGTCGGCGATGAGCAGTTCTTC.